One and the same sample provided the 21 T cell receptor beta chains below, sequenced in a study of cytomegalovirus exposure and HLA in healthy donors. The PCR made use of 60 Vbeta and 13 Jbeta primers. Here immunoSEQ multiplex PCR was the method, and the copy in TCRdb shows in-frame clones only, minus some. This sample carries tens of thousands of clones, approximately 80% of them seen once, and the ten largest clones take around 2.5%. Material for sequencing was PBMCs. The receptors here all came from a man aged 25-45 years in good health and CMV-seronegative.

The chain combines TRBV5-6 with TRBJ2-7; TRBD1 might be the D (5 bases). The V end lost 2 bases, the J end lost 1 base, and 7 bases lay between the germline ends. CDR3 length equals 13 residues. Germline V gives CDR1 SGHDT, CDR2 YYEEEE. CDR3 sequence: CASSFDRSYEQYF. The CDR3 DNA sequence: TGTGCCAGCAGCTTTGACAGATCCTACGAGCAGTACTTC.

Concerning this clone: The junction and the germline gene differ at one end; a read error may be behind it. This chain uses TRBV6-1 with TRBJ1-3; D is possibly TRBD1 (6 bases). CDR1 MNHNS and CDR2 SASEGT come from the germline V gene. The CDR3 is 14 amino acids. The CDR3 nucleotides read TGTGTCAGCAGTGAACAGGGATCTGGAAACACCATATATTTT. It codes for CVSSEQGSGNTIYF.

The rearrangement joins TRBV5-1 to TRBJ1-2; 7 nucleotides match TRBD1. CDR3 size: 14 residues. Looked up from germline, CDR1 is SGHRS and CDR2 is YFSETQ. V gave up 4 bases and J gave up 0 bases; unmatched junction bases: 3. In DNA form, the CDR3 reads TGCGCCAGCAGCGGCGGGACAGCTAACTATGGCTACACCTTC. Translated, it gives CASSGGTANYGYTF.

V is TRBV6-1 and J is TRBJ1-1, with a tentative D call TRBD1 (5 bases). The germline CDR1 and CDR2 sequences are MNHNS and SASEGT. V lost 6 bases and J lost 0, with 8 bases in between. This CDR3 has 13 residues. As DNA, the CDR3 is TGTGCCAGCAGGGACACTCTGAACACTGAAGCTTTCTTT. It is translated as CASRDTLNTEAFF.

The chain recombines TRBV9 with TRBJ1-5, with 7 positions matching TRBD1. J lost 3 bases, V lost 3 bases, and 3 bases had no gene match. The CDR3 extends over 14 amino acids. Germline assignment: CDR1 SGDLS and CDR2 YYNGEE. This CDR3 reads CASSGGQVNQPQHF. CDR3 coding DNA: TGTGCCAGCAGCGGAGGACAGGTCAATCAGCCCCAGCATTTT. The complete variable domain, with remaining parts taken from reference TRBV9 and TRBJ1-5, reads DSGVTQTPKHLITATGQRVTLRCSPRSGDLSVYWYQQSLDQGLQFLIQYYNGEERAKGNILERFSAQQFPDLHSELNLSSLELGDSALYFCASSGGQVNQPQHFGDGTRLSIL.

This clone has more than one count but fewer than ten. CDR3 amino acids: CASNPAGGPGNTIYF. For the CDR3, the DNA is TGTGCCAGCAACCCGGCGGGAGGGCCCGGAAACACCATATATTTT. The chain carries TRBV28 and TRBJ1-3; D is ambiguous. Germline values: CDR1 MDHEN, CDR2 SYDVKM. V shed 7 bases and J shed 4 bases, with 17 bases lying between them. This CDR3 spans 15 amino acids.

The chain couples TRBV5-4 to TRBJ1-6; possible D gene TRBD1, 6 bases. The CDR3 loop spans 15 amino acids. Germline V gives CDR1 SGHNT, CDR2 YYREEE (reference sequence). V shed 2 bases and J shed 7 bases, with 13 bases lying between them. The CDR3 spells CASSLTGPPNSPLHF. CDR3 DNA sequence: TGTGCCAGCAGCTTAACAGGGCCTCCCAATTCACCCCTCCACTTT.

V usage is TRBV6-4 and J usage is TRBJ2-1; 11 nucleotides agree with TRBD2. Trimming took 5 bases from V and 8 from J; bases not matched to a gene: 14. The CDR3 covers 17 residues. Per germline, CDR1 MRHNA and CDR2 SNTAGT. The CDR3 region is CASSLTQTSGGRYEQFF. The CDR3 coding sequence is TGTGCCAGCAGTTTAACGCAAACTAGCGGGGGTCGGTATGAGCAGTTCTTC.

The V call is TRBV2, the J call TRBJ2-2; possibly TRBD2 for D (6 bases). Germline V gene sequence: CDR1 SNHLY, CDR2 FYNNEI. Trimming stripped 6 bases from V and 5 bases from J, with 10 bases between. This CDR3 is 13 amino acids long. The CDR3 loop reads CASRGGNTGELFF. CDR3 coding DNA: TGTGCCAGCAGGGGCGGGAATACCGGGGAGCTGTTTTTT.

This clone showed up just a few times. This chain uses TRBV19 with TRBJ2-1; D is perhaps TRBD2 (7 bases). The CDR3 contains 13 residues. V was trimmed by 6 bases and J by 8 bases, leaving 14 bases between them. Germline V gives CDR1 LNHDA, CDR2 SQIVND (reference sequence). CDR3 loop: CASRDIGGHEQFF. CDR3 bases: TGTGCCAGTAGAGACATCGGGGGGCATGAGCAGTTCTTC. Full variable domain (outside the CDR3, taken from reference TRBV19 and TRBJ2-1): DGGITQSPKYLFRKEGQNVTLSCEQNLNHDAMYWYRQDPGQGLRLIYYSQIVNDFQKGDIAEGYSVSREKKESFPLTVTSAQKNPTAFYLCASRDIGGHEQFFGPGTRLTVL.

The gene calls are TRBV7-9 and TRBJ2-7, with D possibly matching TRBD1 (6 bases). The V gene lost 5 bases and the J gene lost 2 bases, with 10 bases spanning the gap. This CDR3 has 13 amino acids. In germline, CDR1 is SEHNR, CDR2 FQNEAQ (reference sequence). CDR3 amino acids: CASSMAGAYEQYF. As DNA, the CDR3 is TGTGCCAGCAGCATGGCAGGGGCCTACGAGCAGTACTTC.

This chain connects TRBV2 to TRBJ1-1, with 7 bases that match TRBD1. The CDR3 runs to 13 residues. Per the germline V gene, CDR1 is SNHLY and CDR2 is FYNNEI. V dropped 7 bases and J dropped 3; count of bases not matched to a gene: 5. CDR3 sequence (DNA): TGTGCCAGCACCCAGGGGACAGACACTGAAGCTTTCTTT. Protein: CASTQGTDTEAFF.

CDR3 bases: TGTGCCTGGAGTGTTATCAGGGGAGAAGCTTTCTTT. This encodes CAWSVIRGEAFF. This chain joins TRBV30 and TRBJ1-1, with a weak D call TRBD1 (6 bases). Between the trimmed V and J ends, which lost 0 bases and 8 bases, there was a span of 10 bases. CDR1 is GTSNPN and CDR2 is SVGIG in the germline V gene (reference sequence). This CDR3 has 12 residues.

The chain has TRBV5-1 and TRBJ1-2; D unresolved. This CDR3 has 13 residues. Trimming left V 3 bases short and J 7 bases short, with 13 bases between. Germline assignment: CDR1 SGHRS and CDR2 YFSETQ. The CDR3 region has the DNA TGCGCCAGCAGCTCCCTGACATCCTCTGGCTACACCTTC. This translates into CASSSLTSSGYTF.

The J gene is TRBJ1-5, the V gene TRBV9, with D hard to call. This CDR3 has 16 amino acids. Germline lookup yields CDR1 SGDLS and CDR2 YYNGEE. The V and J ends lost 4 bases and 0 bases respectively, with 14 bases between them. DNA for the CDR3: TGTGCCAGCAGCCCAGGAGGAGCTAGTAGCAATCAGCCCCAGCATTTT. Its protein is CASSPGGASSNQPQHF.

This chain joins TRBV10-3 and TRBJ1-6; 7 nucleotides match TRBD1. Germline assignment: CDR1 ENHRY and CDR2 SYGVKD. The CDR3 runs 15 residues. V was pared by 4 bases and J by 8 bases, with 8 bases of the junction left unmatched. CDR3 sequence (DNA): TGTGCCATCAGTGGCTCAGGGGGAGGTGATTCACCCCTCCACTTT. This translates into CAISGSGGGDSPLHF.

The chain couples TRBV15 to TRBJ1-5, with TRBD1 as a possible D gene (5 bases). This CDR3 has 15 residues. V dropped 0 bases and J dropped 2 bases, with 8 bases sitting between them. Germline V gives CDR1 LNHNV, CDR2 YYDKDF (reference sequence). For the CDR3, the DNA is TGTGCCACCAGCAGAGATCCGGGGGGCAATCAGCCCCAGCATTTT. It is translated as CATSRDPGGNQPQHF.

This clone has a single count. The V call is TRBV2, the J call TRBJ1-2, with TRBD1 matching over 9 bases. V was pared by 7 bases and J by 2 bases, with 5 bases of the junction left unmatched. Germline V gene data show CDR1 as SNHLY and CDR2 as FYNNEI. This CDR3 comprises 14 residues. CDR3 residues: CASIIDRGNYGYTF. CDR3 in DNA: TGTGCCAGCATTATCGACAGGGGGAACTATGGCTACACCTTC.

This rearrangement joins TRBV4-1 to TRBJ2-3, with TRBD1 matching 11 bases. V gave up 4 bases and J gave up 4 bases; unmatched junction bases: 10. Germline V gene data show CDR1 as MGHRA and CDR2 as YSYEKL. The CDR3 totals 17 residues. The CDR3 protein is CASSLGQGASDADTQYF. The DNA of the CDR3 is TGCGCCAGCAGCCTCGGACAGGGGGCATCTGATGCAGATACGCAGTATTTT.

This CDR3 reads CASSLVGTGYSPLHF. In nucleotides, the CDR3 is TGTGCCAGCAGTTTAGTCGGGACAGGGTATTCACCCCTCCACTTT. The V call is TRBV28, the J call TRBJ1-6; 9 bases line up with TRBD1. Unmatched junction bases numbered 4, after V lost 2 bases and J lost 8 bases. Germline assignment: CDR1 MDHEN and CDR2 SYDVKM. This CDR3 is built from 15 residues.

The genes are TRBV18 and TRBJ1-5; D remains unclear. The CDR3 consists of 14 residues. Germline-derived CDR1 and CDR2 are KGHSH and LQKENI. V lost 3 bases to trimming and J lost 7 bases, with 13 bases between them. The CDR3 region has the DNA TGTGCCAGCTCACCGCGGCACACGGGGCAGCCCCAGCATTTT. It encodes CASSPRHTGQPQHF.